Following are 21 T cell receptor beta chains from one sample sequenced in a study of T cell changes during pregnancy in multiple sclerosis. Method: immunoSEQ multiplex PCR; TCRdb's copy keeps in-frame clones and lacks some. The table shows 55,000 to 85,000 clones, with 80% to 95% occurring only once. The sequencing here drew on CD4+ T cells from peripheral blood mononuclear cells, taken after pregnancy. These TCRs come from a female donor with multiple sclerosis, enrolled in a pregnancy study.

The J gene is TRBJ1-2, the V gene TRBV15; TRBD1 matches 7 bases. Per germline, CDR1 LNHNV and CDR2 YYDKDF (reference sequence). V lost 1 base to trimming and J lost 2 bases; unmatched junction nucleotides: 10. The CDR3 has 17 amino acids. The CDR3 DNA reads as TGTGCCACCAGCAGAGGGGGGACGGGACAGAGGAACTATGGCTACACCTTC. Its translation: CATSRGGTGQRNYGYTF.

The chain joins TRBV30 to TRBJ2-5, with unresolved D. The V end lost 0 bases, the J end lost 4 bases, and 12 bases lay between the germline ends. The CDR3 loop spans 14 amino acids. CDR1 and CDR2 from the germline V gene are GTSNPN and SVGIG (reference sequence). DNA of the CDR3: TGTGCCTGGAGTGTACTTAAATTTGGAGAGACCCAGTACTTC. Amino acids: CAWSVLKFGETQYF.

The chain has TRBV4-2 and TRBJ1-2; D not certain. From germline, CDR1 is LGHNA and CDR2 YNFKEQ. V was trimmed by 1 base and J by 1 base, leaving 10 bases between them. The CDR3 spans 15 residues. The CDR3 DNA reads TGTGCCAGCAGCCAAGTATGGCAGGATAACTATGGCTACACCTTC. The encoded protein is CASSQVWQDNYGYTF.

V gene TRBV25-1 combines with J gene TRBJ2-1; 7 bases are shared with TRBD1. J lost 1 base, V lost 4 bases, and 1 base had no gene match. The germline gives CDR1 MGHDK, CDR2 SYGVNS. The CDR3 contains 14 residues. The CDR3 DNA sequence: TGTGCCAGCAGTGGACAGGGATCCTACAATGAGCAGTTCTTC. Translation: CASSGQGSYNEQFF.

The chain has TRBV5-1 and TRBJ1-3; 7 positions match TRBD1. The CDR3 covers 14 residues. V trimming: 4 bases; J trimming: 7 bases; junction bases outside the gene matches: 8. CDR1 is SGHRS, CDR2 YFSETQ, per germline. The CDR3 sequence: CASSLGQVRNTIYF. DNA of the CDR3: TGCGCCAGCAGCCTAGGACAGGTTCGGAACACCATATATTTT.

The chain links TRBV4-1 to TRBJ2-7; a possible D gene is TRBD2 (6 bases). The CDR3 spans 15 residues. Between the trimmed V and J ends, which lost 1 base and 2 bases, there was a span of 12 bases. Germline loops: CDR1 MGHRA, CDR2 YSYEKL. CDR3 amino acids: CASSQAPAGTYEQYF. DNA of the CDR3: TGCGCCAGCAGCCAAGCCCCTGCGGGAACCTACGAGCAGTACTTC.

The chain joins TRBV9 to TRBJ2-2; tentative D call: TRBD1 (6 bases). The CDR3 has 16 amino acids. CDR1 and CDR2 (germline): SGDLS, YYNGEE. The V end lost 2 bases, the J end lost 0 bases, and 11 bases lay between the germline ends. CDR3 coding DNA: TGTGCCAGCAGCGTCTCCGGGACACCGAACACCGGGGAGCTGTTTTTT. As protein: CASSVSGTPNTGELFF. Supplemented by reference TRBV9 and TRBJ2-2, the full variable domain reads DSGVTQTPKHLITATGQRVTLRCSPRSGDLSVYWYQQSLDQGLQFLIQYYNGEERAKGNILERFSAQQFPDLHSELNLSSLELGDSALYFCASSVSGTPNTGELFFGEGSRLTVL.

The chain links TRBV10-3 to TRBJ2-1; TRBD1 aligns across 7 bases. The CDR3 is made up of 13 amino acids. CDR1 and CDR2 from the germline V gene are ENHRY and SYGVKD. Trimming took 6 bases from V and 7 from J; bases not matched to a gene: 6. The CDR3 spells CAISPRGKNEQFF. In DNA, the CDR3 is TGTGCCATCAGCCCCAGGGGGAAGAATGAGCAGTTCTTC.

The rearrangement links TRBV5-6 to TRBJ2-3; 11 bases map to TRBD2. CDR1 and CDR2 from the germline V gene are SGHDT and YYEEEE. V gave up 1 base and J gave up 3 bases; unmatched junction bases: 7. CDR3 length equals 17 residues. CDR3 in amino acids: CASSLLPSGGLTDTQYF. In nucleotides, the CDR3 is TGTGCCAGCAGCTTGTTGCCTAGCGGGGGGTTAACAGATACGCAGTATTTT.

CDR3 sequence (DNA): TGTGCCAGCAGCGAAGAAGGGGTTAACTATGGCTACACCTTC. Protein product: CASSEEGVNYGYTF. The chain joins TRBV7-3 to TRBJ1-2; perhaps TRBD1 as D (5 bases). Germline V gene lookup returns CDR1 SGHTA and CDR2 FQGTGA. The CDR3 runs to 14 residues. V was cut by 5 bases and J by 1 base, with 11 bases left in between.

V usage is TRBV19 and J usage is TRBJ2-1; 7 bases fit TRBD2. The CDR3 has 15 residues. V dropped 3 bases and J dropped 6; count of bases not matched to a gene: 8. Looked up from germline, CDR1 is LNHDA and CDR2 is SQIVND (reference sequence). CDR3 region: CASSIWGEGTNEQFF. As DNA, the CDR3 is TGTGCCAGTAGTATCTGGGGGGAGGGTACCAATGAGCAGTTCTTC.

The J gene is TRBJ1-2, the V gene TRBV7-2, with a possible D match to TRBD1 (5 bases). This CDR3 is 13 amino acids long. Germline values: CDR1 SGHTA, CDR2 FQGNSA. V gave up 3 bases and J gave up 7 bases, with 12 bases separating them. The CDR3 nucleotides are TGTGCCAGCAGCTTGAATCAGGGTTCTGGCTACACCTTC. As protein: CASSLNQGSGYTF.

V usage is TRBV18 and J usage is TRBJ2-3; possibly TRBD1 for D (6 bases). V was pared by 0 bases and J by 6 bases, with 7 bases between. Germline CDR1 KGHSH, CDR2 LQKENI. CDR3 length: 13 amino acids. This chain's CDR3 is CASSPPGADTQYF. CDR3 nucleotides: TGTGCCAGCTCACCACCGGGGGCGGATACGCAGTATTTT.

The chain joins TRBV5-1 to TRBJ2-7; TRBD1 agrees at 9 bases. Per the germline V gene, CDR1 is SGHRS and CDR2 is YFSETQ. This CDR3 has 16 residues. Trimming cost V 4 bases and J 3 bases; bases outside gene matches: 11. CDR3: CASSKTGTGWFYEQYF. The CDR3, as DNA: TGCGCCAGCAGCAAAACCGGGACAGGGTGGTTCTACGAGCAGTACTTC. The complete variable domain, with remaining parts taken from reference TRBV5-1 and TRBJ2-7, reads KAGVTQTPRYLIKTRGQQVTLSCSPISGHRSVSWYQQTPGQGLQFLFEYFSETQRNKGNFPGRFSGRQFSNSRSEMNVSTLELGDSALYLCASSKTGTGWFYEQYFGPGTRLTVT.

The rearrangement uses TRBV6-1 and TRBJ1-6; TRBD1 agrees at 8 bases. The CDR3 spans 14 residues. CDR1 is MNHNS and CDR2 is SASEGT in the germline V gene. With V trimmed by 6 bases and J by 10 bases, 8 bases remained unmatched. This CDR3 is CASRAGGESSPLHF. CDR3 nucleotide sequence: TGTGCCAGCAGGGCAGGGGGCGAGTCCTCACCCCTCCACTTT.

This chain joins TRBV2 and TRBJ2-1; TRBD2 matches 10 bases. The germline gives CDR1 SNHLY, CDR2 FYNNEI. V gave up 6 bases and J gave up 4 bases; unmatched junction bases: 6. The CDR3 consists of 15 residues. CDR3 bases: TGTGCCAGCAGCCAAACTAGCGGGGCTTACAATGAGCAGTTCTTC. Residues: CASSQTSGAYNEQFF.

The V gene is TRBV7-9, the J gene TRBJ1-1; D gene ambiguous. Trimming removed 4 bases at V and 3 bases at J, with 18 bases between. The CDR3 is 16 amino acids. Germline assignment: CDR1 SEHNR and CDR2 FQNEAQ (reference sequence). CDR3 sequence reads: CASSSGSAGVYTEAFF. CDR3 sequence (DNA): TGTGCCAGCAGCTCTGGCTCGGCGGGAGTTTACACTGAAGCTTTCTTT. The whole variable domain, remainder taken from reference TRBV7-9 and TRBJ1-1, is DTGVSQNPRHKITKRGQNVTFRCDPISEHNRLYWYRQTLGQGPEFLTYFQNEAQLEKSRLLSDRFSAERPKGSFSTLEIQRTEQGDSAMYLCASSSGSAGVYTEAFFGQGTRLTVV.

In DNA, the CDR3 is TGCGCCAGCACTATCGACAGCCCTGGAAACACCATATATTTT. Amino acid sequence: CASTIDSPGNTIYF. This rearrangement joins TRBV5-1 to TRBJ1-3; D might be TRBD1 (5 bases). Germline values: CDR1 SGHRS, CDR2 YFSETQ. With 6 bases removed from V and 2 bases from J, the gap between germline ends came to 12 bases. The CDR3 runs to 14 residues.

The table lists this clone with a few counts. The chain's CDR3 is CASSQDMKGAASSYNSPLHF. The CDR3 region has the DNA TGCGCCAGCAGCCAAGATATGAAAGGGGCCGCGAGCTCCTATAATTCACCCCTCCACTTT. The chain carries TRBV4-1 and TRBJ1-6; D is perhaps TRBD1 (5 bases). The germline CDR1 and CDR2 sequences are MGHRA and YSYEKL. Trimming left V 0 bases short and J 0 bases short, with 18 bases between. The CDR3 runs to 20 residues.

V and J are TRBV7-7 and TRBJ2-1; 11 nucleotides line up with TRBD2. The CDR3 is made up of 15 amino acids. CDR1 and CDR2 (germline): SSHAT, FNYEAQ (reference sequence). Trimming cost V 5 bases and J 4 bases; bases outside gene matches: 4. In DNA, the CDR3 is TGTGCCAGCAGCGAGACTAGCGGGGCTTACAATGAGCAGTTCTTC. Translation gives CASSETSGAYNEQFF.

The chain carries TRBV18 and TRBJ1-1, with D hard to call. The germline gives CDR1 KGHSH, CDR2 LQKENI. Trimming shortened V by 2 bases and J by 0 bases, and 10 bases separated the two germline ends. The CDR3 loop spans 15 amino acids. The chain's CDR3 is CASSPTGMMNTEAFF. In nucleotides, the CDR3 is TGTGCCAGCTCACCAACCGGGATGATGAACACTGAAGCTTTCTTT.